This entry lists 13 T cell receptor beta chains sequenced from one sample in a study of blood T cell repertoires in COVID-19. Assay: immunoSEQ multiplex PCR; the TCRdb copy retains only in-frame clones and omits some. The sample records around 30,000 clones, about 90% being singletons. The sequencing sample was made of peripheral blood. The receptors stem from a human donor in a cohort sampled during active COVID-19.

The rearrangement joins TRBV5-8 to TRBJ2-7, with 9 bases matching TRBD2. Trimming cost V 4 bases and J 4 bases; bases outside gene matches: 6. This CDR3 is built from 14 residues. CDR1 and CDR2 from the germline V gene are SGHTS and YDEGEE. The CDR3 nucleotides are TGTGCCAGCAGCCAAAGGACTAGCGAGTACGAGCAGTACGTC. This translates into CASSQRTSEYEQYV.

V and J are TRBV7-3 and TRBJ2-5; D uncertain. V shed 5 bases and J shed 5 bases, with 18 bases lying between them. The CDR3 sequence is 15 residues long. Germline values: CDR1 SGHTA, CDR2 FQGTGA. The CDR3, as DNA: TGTGCCAGCAGCCCCTCCCTTGGCGGATTGGAGACCCAGTACTTC. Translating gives CASSPSLGGLETQYF.

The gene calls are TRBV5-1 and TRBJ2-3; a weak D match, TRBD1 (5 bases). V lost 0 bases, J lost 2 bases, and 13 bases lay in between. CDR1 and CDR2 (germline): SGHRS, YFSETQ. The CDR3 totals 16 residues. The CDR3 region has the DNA TGCGCCAGCAGCTTGGCGCCTCAGGGTGTCACAGATACGCAGTATTTT. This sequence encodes CASSLAPQGVTDTQYF.

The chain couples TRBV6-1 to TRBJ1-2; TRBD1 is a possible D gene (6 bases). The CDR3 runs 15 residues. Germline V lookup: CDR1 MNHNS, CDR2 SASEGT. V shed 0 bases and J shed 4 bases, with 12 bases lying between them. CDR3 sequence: CASSEAGGGAYGYTF. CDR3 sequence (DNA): TGTGCCAGCAGTGAAGCGGGCGGGGGGGCCTATGGCTACACCTTC.

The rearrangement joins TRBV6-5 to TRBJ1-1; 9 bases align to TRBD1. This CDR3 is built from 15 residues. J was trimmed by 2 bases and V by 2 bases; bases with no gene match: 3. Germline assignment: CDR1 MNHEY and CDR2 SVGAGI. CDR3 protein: CASSYADRGNTEAFF. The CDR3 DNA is TGTGCCAGCAGTTACGCGGACAGGGGTAACACTGAAGCTTTCTTT.

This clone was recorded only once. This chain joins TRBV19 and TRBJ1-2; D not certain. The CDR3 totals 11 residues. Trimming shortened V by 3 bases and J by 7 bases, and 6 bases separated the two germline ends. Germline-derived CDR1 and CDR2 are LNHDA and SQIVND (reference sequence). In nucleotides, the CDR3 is TGTGCCAGTAGTATGCGGGGTGGCTACACCTTC. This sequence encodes CASSMRGGYTF.

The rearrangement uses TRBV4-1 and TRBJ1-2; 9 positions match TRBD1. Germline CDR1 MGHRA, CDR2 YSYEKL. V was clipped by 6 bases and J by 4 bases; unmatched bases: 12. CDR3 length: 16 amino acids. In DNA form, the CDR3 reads TGCGCCAGCAGACAAACAGGGGGCAAGTCGGGCTATGGCTACACCTTC. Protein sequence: CASRQTGGKSGYGYTF.

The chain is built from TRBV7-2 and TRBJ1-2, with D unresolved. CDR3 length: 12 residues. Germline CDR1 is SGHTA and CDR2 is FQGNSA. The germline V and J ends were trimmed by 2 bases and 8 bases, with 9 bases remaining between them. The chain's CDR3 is CASSLPGWGYTF. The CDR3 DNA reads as TGTGCCAGCAGCTTACCGGGTTGGGGCTACACCTTC. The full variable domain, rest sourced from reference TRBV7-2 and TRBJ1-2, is GAGVSQSPSNKVTEKGKDVELRCDPISGHTALYWYRQSLGQGLEFLIYFQGNSAPDKSGLPSDRFSAERTGGSVSTLTIQRTQQEDSAVYLCASSLPGWGYTFGSGTRLTVV.

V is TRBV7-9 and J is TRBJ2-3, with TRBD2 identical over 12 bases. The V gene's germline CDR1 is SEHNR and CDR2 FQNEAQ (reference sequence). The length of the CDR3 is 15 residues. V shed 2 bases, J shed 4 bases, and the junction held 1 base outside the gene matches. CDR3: CASSLLAGGPDTQYF. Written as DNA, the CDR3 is TGTGCCAGCAGCTTACTAGCGGGAGGGCCAGATACGCAGTATTTT.

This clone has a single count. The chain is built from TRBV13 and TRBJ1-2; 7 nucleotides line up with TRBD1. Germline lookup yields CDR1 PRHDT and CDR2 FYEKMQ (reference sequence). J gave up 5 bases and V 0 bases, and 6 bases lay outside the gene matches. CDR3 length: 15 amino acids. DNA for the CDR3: TGTGCCAGCAGCTTAGGTTCGGAGGGGGCGTATGGCTACACCTTC. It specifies CASSLGSEGAYGYTF.

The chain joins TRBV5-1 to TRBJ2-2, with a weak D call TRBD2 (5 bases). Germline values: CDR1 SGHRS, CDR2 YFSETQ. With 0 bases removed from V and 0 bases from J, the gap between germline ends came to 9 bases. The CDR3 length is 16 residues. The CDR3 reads CASSLEGAANTGELFF. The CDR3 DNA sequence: TGCGCCAGCAGCTTGGAGGGAGCGGCGAACACCGGGGAGCTGTTTTTT.

The CDR3 here is CASSFTLPSSYNEQFF. CDR3 DNA: TGTGCCAGCAGCTTTACCCTTCCGAGCTCCTACAATGAGCAGTTCTTC. The chain employs TRBV7-6 and TRBJ2-1; D gene unclear. CDR1 and CDR2 (germline): SGHVS, FNYEAQ. The CDR3 spans 16 residues. The ends were cut back, 3 bases at V and 0 bases at J, with 12 bases in the middle.

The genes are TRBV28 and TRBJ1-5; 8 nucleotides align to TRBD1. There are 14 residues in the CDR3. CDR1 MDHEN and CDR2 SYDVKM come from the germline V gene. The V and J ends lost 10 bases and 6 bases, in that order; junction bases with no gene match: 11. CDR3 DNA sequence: TGTGCCACCCAGACAGGGGCTCGGGTTCAGCCCCAGCATTTT. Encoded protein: CATQTGARVQPQHF.